This T cell receptor beta chain is drawn from a study of blood T cell repertoires in COVID-19. The CDR3 loop spans 14 amino acids. V was shortened by 8 bases and J by 7 bases, with 20 bases between the two germline ends. Method: immunoSEQ multiplex PCR; TCRdb's copy keeps in-frame clones and lacks some. The sample lists about 160,000 clones; 85% to 95% were seen once. This clone was recorded once. This TCR derives from a woman in her sixties or seventies with COVID-19, enrolled during active disease. Material: peripheral blood. The genes are TRBV6-7 and TRBJ1-1, with D maybe TRBD1 (6 bases). TRBV6-7 is flagged as an ORF with uncertain function. In DNA, the CDR3 is TGTGCCAGCTTAAGGAGAACGGGACAAAGTGAAGCTTTCTTT. This gives the protein CASLRRTGQSEAFF.